This note documents a single T cell receptor beta chain sequence. There is no known antigen for this receptor. Per-nucleotide qualities are absent, and no much larger clonotype sits a single base away. This entry is derived from a study of PD-1 blockade in mismatch repair-deficient tumors (dated by TCRdb to 2015 to 2018). Concerning the study at large: Between late 2013 and 2016, the trial enrolled 86 consecutive patients with 11 to 13 types of mismatch repair-deficient cancer, all of whom had received prior treatment and were progressing. Tumor-associated T cell clones were tracked in the peripheral blood of patients responding to PD-1 blockade by deep sequencing of TCR CDR3 regions. Results the study describes overall, beyond this receptor: Rapid expansion after pembrolizumab followed by contraction, generally before radiologic responses, was shown by tumor-resident clones, which were often undetectable in blood before treatment.

Preparation of the library involved the immunoSEQ multiplex PCR assay. TCRdb took over this immuneACCESS table, retaining in-frame rearrangements with V and J assigned. Such tables are incomplete; in checked studies, under half of the missing clones stem from an unresolved V gene, and the remainder is unexplained. Across this sample there are tens of thousands of clones, with 65% to 85% seen only once. The ten largest make up around 2.6% of the sample. Sample time point, as interpreted from the label and publication: peripheral blood 12 weeks after first pembrolizumab dose. For each enrolled patient, mismatch repair deficiency was established using either polymerase chain reaction or immunohistochemistry. TCR sequencing was performed for a few patients who responded to pembrolizumab therapy. In the phase II trial, pembrolizumab PD-1 blockade was tested prospectively in advanced mismatch repair-deficient cancers, no matter which tissue of origin the cancers came from. Peripheral blood T cell samples were collected serially, before PD-1 blockade began and at several time points afterward. Blood sampling times were reported as weeks after the first pembrolizumab dose.

V gives up 1 base and J gives up 9 bases, and the segment between their germline ends measures 4 bases. In the germline V gene, CDR1 corresponds to MGHRA and CDR2 to YSYEKL. Spanning cysteine to phenylalanine, the CDR3 consists of 11 amino acids. Only the CDR3 DNA is retained, 33 bases long and in frame from the first base. This sequence was found in an adult with mismatch repair-deficient cancer. The sequencing here drew on peripheral blood, taken 12 weeks after starting pembrolizumab. The chain employs TRBV4-1 and TRBJ2-1; the D gene cannot be named for sure. The sequenced DNA: TGCGCCAGCAGCCAAGGTGGTGAGCAGTTCTTC. Translation gives CASSQGGEQFF.